The 15 T cell receptor beta chains below all came from one sample that was sequenced in a study of T cells in pancreatic ductal adenocarcinoma. Surgery without prior neoadjuvant therapy was the treatment of the selected pancreatic ductal adenocarcinoma patients. Only in-frame clones appear in the TCRdb table, and some are missing; sequencing was by immunoSEQ multiplex PCR. Of over 85,000 clones detected, 90% to 95% appear once; the ten largest clones hold less than 4%. What was sequenced was PBMCs. Receptor source: a human donor with pancreatic ductal adenocarcinoma.

This clone has only one observation. The chain has TRBV5-1 and TRBJ2-5; perhaps TRBD2 as D (6 bases). The CDR3 totals 13 residues. The germline CDR1 and CDR2 sequences are SGHRS and YFSETQ. V was trimmed by 4 bases and J by 4 bases, leaving 11 bases between them. DNA for the CDR3: TGCGCCAGCAGCGCTCAGGGAGGAGAGACCCAGTACTTC. Translating it yields CASSAQGGETQYF.

In its sample, this clone was seen once. The V call is TRBV4-3, the J call TRBJ2-7; perhaps TRBD1 as D (5 bases). V dropped 4 bases and J dropped 0 bases, with 10 bases sitting between them. This CDR3 contains 14 residues. CDR1 and CDR2 from the germline V gene are LGHNA and YSLEER. CDR3 nucleotide sequence: TGCGCCAGCAGCCTGACAGTAGACTCCTACGAGCAGTACTTC. It is translated as CASSLTVDSYEQYF.

This chain joins TRBV5-4 and TRBJ2-7; no reliable D call. Trimming stripped 0 bases from V and 5 bases from J, with 18 bases between. Germline CDR1 is SGHNT and CDR2 is YYREEE (reference sequence). There are 16 residues in the CDR3. CDR3 nucleotide sequence: TGTGCCAGCAGCTTGGCTACTCCACTATTCCACAACGAGCAGTACTTC. Its translation is CASSLATPLFHNEQYF.

The CDR3 loop reads CSAPVGTIQETQYF. The CDR3 nucleotides are TGCAGCGCCCCCGTCGGGACTATTCAAGAGACCCAGTACTTC. The V and J genes are TRBV29-1 and TRBJ2-5, with 7 bases identical to TRBD2. V was clipped by 7 bases and J by 2 bases; unmatched bases: 10. The CDR3 spans 14 residues. In germline, CDR1 is SQVTM, CDR2 ANQGSEA.

CDR3 residues: CASSAQEGAEKLFF. CDR3 nucleotides: TGTGCCAGTAGTGCCCAGGAGGGGGCTGAAAAACTGTTTTTT. The rearrangement uses TRBV19 and TRBJ1-4; 7 bases match TRBD1. The CDR3 is 14 residues long. Unmatched junction bases numbered 7, after V lost 5 bases and J lost 7 bases. Per the germline V gene, CDR1 is LNHDA and CDR2 is SQIVND (reference sequence).

This chain uses TRBV2 with TRBJ2-2; a weak D match, TRBD2 (5 bases). Trimming took off 5 bases at V and 8 bases at J, with 18 bases between the two ends. The CDR3 is 15 residues long. Germline CDR1 reads SNHLY; CDR2 reads FYNNEI. In nucleotides, the CDR3 is TGTGCCAGCAGTCACCGGGGTCCGGATTCGGGGGAGCTGTTTTTT. This sequence encodes CASSHRGPDSGELFF.

This chain joins TRBV6-5 and TRBJ2-1; 10 bases line up with TRBD1. The CDR3 runs to 15 residues. V shed 2 bases and J 8 bases; nucleotides not matched to a gene: 6. In germline, CDR1 is MNHEY, CDR2 SVGAGI. The DNA of the CDR3 is TGTGCCAGCAGTTACACTGGACAGGGGGTCCATGAGCAGTTCTTC. As protein: CASSYTGQGVHEQFF.

V gene TRBV9 combines with J gene TRBJ2-1; no firm D call. This CDR3 is built from 12 residues. V was trimmed by 3 bases and J by 11 bases, leaving 12 bases between them. Germline-derived CDR1 and CDR2 are SGDLS and YYNGEE. The CDR3 spells CASSGSLTQQFF. The CDR3, as DNA: TGTGCCAGCAGCGGGTCGTTGACACAGCAGTTCTTC.

The chain couples TRBV25-1 to TRBJ1-1; TRBD1 matches 8 bases. Germline V gene data show CDR1 as MGHDK and CDR2 as SYGVNS. This CDR3 has 14 residues. The V gene end was trimmed by 6 bases and the J gene end by 4 bases; junction bases not matched to a gene: 7. The CDR3 nucleotides are TGTGCCAGCAGGGCAGACAGGGGTCGCACTGAAGCTTTCTTT. It translates to CASRADRGRTEAFF.

The V call is TRBV4-2, the J call TRBJ2-7; TRBD1 might be the D (6 bases). V gave up 0 bases and J gave up 0 bases, with 9 bases separating them. Germline V lookup: CDR1 LGHNA, CDR2 YNFKEQ. The CDR3 spans 15 residues. Here the CDR3 DNA reads TGTGCCAGCAGCCAAGAAAGGACAGCCTCCTACGAGCAGTACTTC. Its translation is CASSQERTASYEQYF.

The chain joins TRBV4-3 to TRBJ2-7; 12 bases are shared with TRBD2. The CDR3 covers 16 residues. CDR1 is LGHNA and CDR2 is YSLEER in the germline V gene. Unmatched junction bases numbered 10, after V lost 5 bases and J lost 5 bases. The CDR3 DNA reads TGCGCCAGCAGCAACGCCCTAGCGGGAGGGCCCCACGAGCAGTACTTC. Its protein is CASSNALAGGPHEQYF.

The chain carries TRBV28 and TRBJ1-5; tentatively, D is TRBD1 (6 bases). Germline V gene sequence: CDR1 MDHEN, CDR2 SYDVKM. V was clipped by 6 bases and J by 6 bases, with 12 bases between them. CDR3 length: 13 residues. The CDR3 region is CASSPTGTQPQHF. The CDR3 DNA reads TGTGCCAGCAGCCCCACAGGGACTCAGCCCCAGCATTTT.

The V and J genes are TRBV5-1 and TRBJ1-1, with TRBD1 as a possible D gene (6 bases). V dropped 2 bases and J dropped 0 bases, with 11 bases sitting between them. The CDR3 extends over 15 amino acids. Germline assignment: CDR1 SGHRS and CDR2 YFSETQ. In DNA form, the CDR3 reads TGCGCCAGCAGCTTTACAGGGCCGATGAACACTGAAGCTTTCTTT. Its translation is CASSFTGPMNTEAFF.

The chain employs TRBV28 and TRBJ2-2; possible D gene TRBD2, 6 bases. The V end lost 7 bases, the J end lost 6 bases, and 12 bases lay between the germline ends. CDR1 is MDHEN, CDR2 SYDVKM, per germline. The CDR3 runs 13 residues. CDR3 coding DNA: TGTGCCAGCAAACCTGGAGGGGCCGGGGAGCTGTTTTTT. Translating gives CASKPGGAGELFF.

The chain uses TRBV4-3 and TRBJ2-2; 8 bases map to TRBD1. Germline V gene data show CDR1 as LGHNA and CDR2 as YSLEER. Unmatched junction bases numbered 2, after V lost 4 bases and J lost 4 bases. The CDR3 is 14 amino acids. CDR3 protein: CASSRQGSTGELFF. In DNA, the CDR3 is TGCGCCAGCAGCCGACAGGGGAGCACCGGGGAGCTGTTTTTT.